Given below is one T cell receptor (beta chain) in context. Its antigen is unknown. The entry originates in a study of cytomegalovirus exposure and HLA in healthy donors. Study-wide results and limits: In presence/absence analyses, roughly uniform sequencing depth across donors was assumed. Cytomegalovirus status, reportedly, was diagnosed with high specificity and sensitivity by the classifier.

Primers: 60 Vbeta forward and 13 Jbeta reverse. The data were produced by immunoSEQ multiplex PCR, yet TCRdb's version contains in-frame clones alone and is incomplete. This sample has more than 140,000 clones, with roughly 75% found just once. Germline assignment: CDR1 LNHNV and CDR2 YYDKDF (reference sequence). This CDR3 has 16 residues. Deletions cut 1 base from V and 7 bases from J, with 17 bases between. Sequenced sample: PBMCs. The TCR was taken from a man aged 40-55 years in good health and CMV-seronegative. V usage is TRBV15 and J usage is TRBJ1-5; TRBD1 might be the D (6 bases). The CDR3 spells CATSRGVRGAFQPQHF. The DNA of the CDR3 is TGTGCCACCAGCAGAGGGGTCAGGGGCGCGTTCCAGCCCCAGCATTTT.